This TCR beta chain was identified during a study of molecular identifiers for immune sequencing clone quantification. This CDR3 has 14 amino acids. Trimming took 5 bases from V and 1 from J, leaving 11 bases between them. Looked up from germline, CDR1 is SEHNR and CDR2 is FQNEAQ (reference sequence). This clonotype was picked up many times. TCRdb reprocessed the PCR reads with MiXCR, giving one entry per CDR3 protein. Among over 550,000 distinct CDR3 sequences listed, 25% were seen once. Sequencing input: naive CD8+ T cells from blood, with Jurkat cell RNA spiked in. This sample's subset: FACS-sorted CD8+CD4-CCR7+CD45RA+ naive T cells. The receptor's source is a human donor in good health. Some libraries in this study had Jurkat cell RNA spiked in. V gene TRBV7-9 combines with J gene TRBJ2-5; possible D gene TRBD1, 7 bases. The CDR3 is CASSAGTAQETQYF. The CDR3 DNA reads TGTGCCAGCAGCGCGGGGACAGCCCAAGAGACCCAGTACTTC.